What follows is one T cell receptor (beta chain) and its context. The V gene end was trimmed by 5 bases and the J gene end by 3 bases; junction bases not matched to a gene: 7. Germline values: CDR1 SGHTA, CDR2 FQGNSA. The CDR3 runs 15 residues. The sample is drawn from a study of blood T cell repertoires in COVID-19. Study as a whole: Some COVID-19 samples were acute and others convalescent; all came from the United States, Italy and Spain.

Under the authors' procedure: Scientists estimated how many nucleated cells there were by amplifying reference gene primers. Repertoires were generated with immunoSEQ multiplex PCR, while TCRdb's copy carries only in-frame clones and drops some. Clone size and V and J calls were adopted from that table, with D and trimming inferred from the DNA. The profile shows over 100,000 clones, 84% of them singletons. Enrollees, 18 to 89 years old, lived in roughly 24 US areas. Clinical history reported by participants formed the basis on which cohorts were assigned. What was sequenced was PBMCs or T cells enriched from blood (not recorded which). This sequence was found in a woman in her 30s who had recovered from COVID-19. This chain uses TRBV7-2 with TRBJ2-7, with 10 nucleotides matching TRBD1. The CDR3 DNA follows: TGTGCCAGCAGCCCGGGGACAGGGGACTTCTACGAGCAGTACTTC. It translates to CASSPGTGDFYEQYF.